This entry lists 32 T cell receptor beta chains sequenced from one sample in a study of metastatic and nonmetastatic thyroid tumors. Prior to thyroid surgery, none of the patients had received any treatment. Using MiXCR, TCRdb reanalyzed the PCR reads. The sample shows about 59,000 clones, 15% to 20% of them seen only once. The sequenced sample was blood. All receptors come from a male donor with papillary thyroid cancer or a benign thyroid nodule (not recorded which). Some clones in this sample may be carry-over from other donors' samples.

The sample holds many counts of this clone. The rearrangement uses TRBV28 and TRBJ1-5; 8 bases align to TRBD1. Germline-derived CDR1 and CDR2 are MDHEN and SYDVKM. V gave up 5 bases and J gave up 7 bases; unmatched junction bases: 13. The CDR3 runs to 16 residues. The CDR3 reads CASSASYQGAGQPQHF. The CDR3 DNA is TGTGCCAGCAGTGCGTCCTATCAGGGGGCTGGACAGCCCCAGCATTTT.

This clone was seen many times. The chain joins TRBV20-1 to TRBJ1-2; tentative D call: TRBD1 (5 bases). The CDR3 has 14 amino acids. With 6 bases removed from V and 7 bases from J, the gap between germline ends came to 21 bases. CDR1 DFQATT and CDR2 SNEGSKA come from the germline V gene (reference sequence). The CDR3 DNA is TGCAGTGCCAGGGTCGAGACCGATGCGACTGGCTACACCTTC. It is translated as CSARVETDATGYTF.

This clone occurred many times. The V and J genes are TRBV6-1 and TRBJ1-6, with TRBD1 matching over 7 bases. This CDR3 has 15 amino acids. V was clipped by 6 bases and J by 6 bases; unmatched bases: 8. The V gene's germline CDR1 is MNHNS and CDR2 SASEGT. CDR3 sequence (DNA): TGTGCCAGCAGCCAAACGACAGGGTCTAATTCACCCCTCCACTTT. Translation gives CASSQTTGSNSPLHF.

This clone has a count of ten or more. The chain has TRBV30 and TRBJ2-3; D is unclear. Looked up from germline, CDR1 is GTSNPN and CDR2 is SVGIG (reference sequence). Trimming shortened V by 0 bases and J by 2 bases, and 12 bases separated the two germline ends. The CDR3 runs 15 residues. The CDR3 region has the DNA TGTGCCTGGAGTGTACAAGGGATCTACACAGATACGCAGTATTTT. Translation: CAWSVQGIYTDTQYF.

The sample holds a few counts of this clone. This rearrangement joins TRBV11-1 to TRBJ2-2; D may be TRBD1 (6 bases). From germline, CDR1 is SGHAT and CDR2 FQDESV (reference sequence). The V end lost 11 bases, the J end lost 2 bases, and 24 bases lay between the germline ends. This CDR3 is built from 17 residues. For the CDR3, the DNA is TGTGCCGAGACCGGGCCCCGTGACAGGTGTAACACCGGGGAGCTGTTTTTT. Encoded protein: CAETGPRDRCNTGELFF.

In this sample, this clone turned up many times. V is TRBV6-1 and J is TRBJ2-5, with D possibly TRBD2 on 6 matching bases. Germline loops: CDR1 MNHNS, CDR2 SASEGT. V lost 5 bases and J lost 2, with 15 bases in between. This CDR3 spans 15 amino acids. The CDR3 is CASSYTAGPQETQYF. The CDR3 DNA reads as TGTGCCAGCAGTTATACGGCGGGACCACAAGAGACCCAGTACTTC.

This clone was detected a few times. This may come from a read error, since a much larger clone is one base off. Distinct nucleotide sequences in the sample also encode this CDR3. The CDR3 here is CASSAGTGGETDTQYF. CDR3 DNA: TGTGCCAGCAGTGCGGGAACGGGGGGGGAGACAGATACGCAGTATTTT. The V call is TRBV6-4, the J call TRBJ2-3; TRBD2 agrees at 8 bases. The CDR3 loop spans 16 amino acids. CDR1 is MRHNA, CDR2 SNTAGT, per germline. After removal of 4 bases from V and 3 bases from J, the junction contained 9 bases not matched to a gene.

This clone was observed at least ten times. The DNA of the CDR3 is TGCGCCAGCAGTGTCAATACTAGCGGTAGTTTCTACAATGAGCAGTTCTTC. Amino acid sequence: CASSVNTSGSFYNEQFF. The chain has TRBV10-1 and TRBJ2-1; 8 bases match TRBD2. The length of the CDR3 is 17 residues. CDR1 WNHNN and CDR2 SYGVQD come from the germline V gene (reference sequence). Germline trimming cut 4 bases from V and 3 bases from J; bases unmatched to any gene: 11.

This clone was picked up many times. This chain uses TRBV20-1 with TRBJ2-7; TRBD1 is a possible D gene (5 bases). Germline values: CDR1 DFQATT, CDR2 SNEGSKA (reference sequence). The V end lost 6 bases, the J end lost 0 bases, and 18 bases lay between the germline ends. CDR3 length: 15 amino acids. The CDR3 nucleotides read TGCAGTGCCCCCCTTCCTCCGGACAACTCCTACGAGCAGTACGTC. This codes for CSAPLPPDNSYEQYV.

This clone has ten or more counts. The V and J genes are TRBV7-6 and TRBJ2-3; weak D call: TRBD1 (5 bases). Germline CDR1 reads SGHVS; CDR2 reads FNYEAQ. The CDR3 has 14 residues. With 0 bases removed from V and 9 bases from J, the gap between germline ends came to 13 bases. The chain's CDR3 is CASSLAPQGITQYF. The CDR3 DNA reads TGTGCCAGCAGCTTAGCGCCTCAGGGTATCACGCAGTATTTT.

This clone was found many times. The chain employs TRBV2 and TRBJ2-1; TRBD1 matches at 7 bases. Germline lookup yields CDR1 SNHLY and CDR2 FYNNEI. V shed 2 bases and J 8 bases; nucleotides not matched to a gene: 9. The CDR3 length is 15 residues. The CDR3 spells CASSERDRAGDEQFF. The CDR3 nucleotides read TGTGCCAGCAGTGAAAGAGACAGGGCAGGCGATGAGCAGTTCTTC. The full variable domain, its missing parts supplied by reference TRBV2 and TRBJ2-1, is EPEVTQTPSHQVTQMGQEVILRCVPISNHLYFYWYRQILGQKVEFLVSFYNNEISEKSEIFDDQFSVERPDGSNFTLKIRSTKLEDSAMYFCASSERDRAGDEQFFGPGTRLTVL.

This clone was counted a few times. One junction end does not reproduce the germline sequence, and a read error may be involved. This chain joins TRBV9 and TRBJ2-6, with no clear D. The germline V gene encodes CDR1 SGDLS and CDR2 YYNGEE. CDR3 length equals 12 residues. This CDR3 reads CSSWAGANVLTF. The CDR3 region has the DNA TGTTCCAGTTGGGCTGGGGCCAACGTCCTGACTTTC.

The rearrangement joins TRBV28 to TRBJ2-7; 10 bases fit TRBD2. The CDR3 consists of 16 residues. The J segment lost 5 bases and the V segment lost 6 bases, leaving 13 bases of the junction unmatched. CDR1 is MDHEN and CDR2 is SYDVKM in the germline V gene. CDR3 loop: CASREDSSGRIHEQYF. Written as DNA, the CDR3 is TGTGCCAGCAGAGAGGACAGTAGCGGGAGGATCCACGAGCAGTACTTC.

CDR3 residues: CASGMLGKAFF. As DNA, the CDR3 is TGTGCCAGCGGAATGCTGGGGAAAGCTTTCTTT. The J gene is TRBJ1-1, the V gene TRBV28; D unresolved. This CDR3 spans 11 amino acids. Germline CDR1 is MDHEN and CDR2 is SYDVKM. V lost 8 bases and J lost 9, with 13 bases in between.

With regard to this clone: Lacking the conserved final phenylalanine or tryptophan, this CDR3 likely reflects a read error. Because the CDR3's place on the DNA is in doubt, the DNA is left out and the CDR3 is given as listed by TCRdb. The chain joins TRBV6-4 to TRBJ2-7; no check of the table's D call, TRBD2, against the DNA was made. The CDR3 adds up to 9 amino acids, both ends counted. The germline V gene has CDR1 MRHNA and CDR2 SNTAGT. The CDR3 region is CASSGGLAG.

The sample holds a few counts of this clone. Being one base from a much bigger clone, this may be a read error. The rearrangement joins TRBV7-8 to TRBJ2-5; TRBD1 agrees at 7 bases. There are 11 residues in the CDR3. In germline, CDR1 is SGHVS, CDR2 FQNEAQ. The CDR3: CASIDTRTGDF. The CDR3 DNA sequence: TGTGCCAGCATCGACACCCGGACAGGAGACTTC.

This clone was picked up many times. Other nucleotide sequences in the sample specify the same CDR3. The rearrangement links TRBV12-3 or TRBV12-4 to TRBJ1-1, with no clear D. Trimming removed 2 bases at V and 7 bases at J, with 11 bases between. The CDR3 runs to 13 residues. The CDR3 here is CASSLYREGEAFF. The CDR3 DNA follows: TGTGCCAGCAGTTTATACCGGGAGGGTGAAGCTTTCTTT.

This clone has ten or more counts. The chain employs TRBV6-1 and TRBJ2-1, with 11 bases lining up with TRBD2. Germline assignment: CDR1 MNHNS and CDR2 SASEGT. This CDR3 has 15 amino acids. V dropped 8 bases and J dropped 8; count of bases not matched to a gene: 11. The CDR3 loop is CASGLAGGTGDEQFF. The CDR3 DNA is TGTGCCAGCGGCCTAGCGGGAGGTACAGGGGATGAGCAGTTCTTC.

The table lists this clone with a few counts. A read error may be the cause here, since a much bigger clone is one base away. This rearrangement joins TRBV20-1 to TRBJ2-7, with D perhaps matching TRBD2 (5 bases). Per germline, CDR1 DFQATT and CDR2 SNEGSKA (reference sequence). The CDR3 covers 14 residues. CDR3 DNA: TGCAGTGCTAGAGGGAGAGGGTCAAATTACGATCAGTACGTC. Translation gives CSARGRGSNYDQYV.

This clone was found many times. The chain combines TRBV19 with TRBJ2-3, with TRBD2 identical over 11 bases. The ends lost 6 bases at V and 3 bases at J; junction bases unmatched: 5. This CDR3 has 15 residues. Germline CDR1 and CDR2: LNHDA and SQIVND (reference sequence). The CDR3 here is CASRSTSGETDTQYF. CDR3 sequence (DNA): TGTGCCAGTAGATCGACTAGCGGGGAAACAGATACGCAGTATTTT.

This clone has ten or more counts. This chain uses TRBV19 with TRBJ2-2; D gene uncertain. This CDR3 contains 16 residues. The ends were cut back, 6 bases at V and 3 bases at J, with 17 bases in the middle. Germline V CDR1 and CDR2: LNHDA, SQIVND (reference sequence). This chain's CDR3 is CASSTILGRDTGELFF. In DNA form, the CDR3 reads TGTGCCAGTAGCACAATCCTGGGTCGGGACACCGGGGAGCTGTTTTTT.

This clone has just a few counts. The rearrangement links TRBV5-4 to TRBJ2-3; 8 bases line up with TRBD1. The junction had 10 bases not matched to a gene; V was cut back by 3 bases and J by 4 bases. This CDR3 contains 16 residues. Germline V lookup: CDR1 SGHNT, CDR2 YYREEE (reference sequence). CDR3 sequence reads: CASSSGQGGHADTQYF. CDR3 nucleotide sequence: TGTGCCAGCAGCTCCGGACAGGGCGGGCACGCAGATACGCAGTATTTT.

To note about this clone: One base away lies a much larger clone, so this may be a sequencing read error. V and J are TRBV3-1 and TRBJ2-5; TRBD1 matches 8 bases. V was pared by 5 bases and J by 5 bases, with 13 bases of the junction left unmatched. In germline, CDR1 is LGHDT, CDR2 YNNKEL (reference sequence). CDR3 length equals 16 residues. The CDR3 DNA follows: TGTGCCAGCAGCAAATCCCCCACAGGGGGTTGGGAGACCCAGTACTTC. It encodes CASSKSPTGGWETQYF.

This clone was observed many times. Sequence at one end of the junction differs from germline and may be a read error. This sequence joins TRBV4-2 and TRBJ2-3; 9 bases agree with TRBD2. This CDR3 contains 16 residues. Germline CDR1 is LGHNA and CDR2 is YNFKEQ. CDR3 DNA: TGTGCCAGCACCCAAGGAGGTAGCGGGGGAGCAGATACGCAGTATTTT. This encodes CASTQGGSGGADTQYF.

This clone occurred many times. CDR3 nucleotide sequence: TGTGCCAGCTCACCTTCGGGAGGGCCGGATGAGCAGTTCTTC. Protein sequence: CASSPSGGPDEQFF. This sequence joins TRBV18 and TRBJ2-1, with 8 bases that match TRBD2. The CDR3 extends over 14 amino acids. The J segment lost 8 bases and the V segment lost 3 bases, leaving 6 bases of the junction unmatched. Germline CDR1 is KGHSH and CDR2 is LQKENI.

This clone was picked up many times. The chain couples TRBV10-3 to TRBJ1-2; D not certain. From germline, CDR1 is ENHRY and CDR2 SYGVKD. Deletions cut 7 bases from V and 2 bases from J, with 11 bases between. The CDR3 length is 13 residues. The CDR3 region has the DNA TGTGCCATCACCAGGACGGAGAACTATGGCTACACCTTC. Its translation: CAITRTENYGYTF.

The chain has TRBV27 and TRBJ1-1, with a weak D call TRBD1 (5 bases). Looked up from germline, CDR1 is MNHEY and CDR2 is SMNVEV (reference sequence). The CDR3 covers 14 residues. Trimming pared 2 bases from V and 8 bases from J, leaving 15 bases between. CDR3 nucleotide sequence: TGTGCCAGCAGTTTAAACACCATGGGGACCGAAGCTTTCTTT. This translates into CASSLNTMGTEAFF.

This clone was observed many times. The chain links TRBV24-1 to TRBJ2-2, with a tentative D call TRBD1 (6 bases). The germline V gene has CDR1 KGHDR and CDR2 SFDVKD. The CDR3 covers 17 residues. V was pared by 3 bases and J by 0 bases, with 13 bases between. The CDR3 DNA reads as TGTGCCACCAGTGATAGAGAGTCAGGGGCGAACACCGGGGAGCTGTTTTTT. It is translated as CATSDRESGANTGELFF.

In its sample, this clone was seen many times. V and J are TRBV18 and TRBJ2-3; 7 nucleotides align to TRBD2. CDR1 KGHSH and CDR2 LQKENI come from the germline V gene. The J segment lost 2 bases and the V segment lost 6 bases, leaving 14 bases of the junction unmatched. The CDR3 spans 17 residues. This chain's CDR3 is CASSQLLAASPTDTQYF. The CDR3 coding sequence is TGTGCCAGCTCGCAACTCCTAGCGGCCTCTCCCACAGATACGCAGTATTTT.

About this clone: Since a much larger clone is just one base distant, this may be a read error. The chain recombines TRBV5-4 with TRBJ1-1, with 11 bases fitting TRBD1. This CDR3 is 18 amino acids long. Germline V lookup: CDR1 SGHNT, CDR2 YYREEE (reference sequence). CDR3 coding DNA: TGTGCCATCAGCTCGAGGGGACAGGGGGTAGTTGTGGACACTGAAGCTTTCTTT. Protein sequence: CAISSRGQGVVVDTEAFF.

Ten or more counts support this clone. The rearrangement uses TRBV20-1 and TRBJ2-7; 7 bases are shared with TRBD2. This CDR3 contains 13 residues. Germline-derived CDR1 and CDR2 are DFQATT and SNEGSKA (reference sequence). V was clipped by 4 bases and J by 2 bases; unmatched bases: 5. CDR3 DNA sequence: TGCAGTGCTACCGGGACTAAGACCTACGAGCAGTACGTC. Its translation is CSATGTKTYEQYV.

In this sample, this clone turned up many times. The rearrangement uses TRBV12-3 or TRBV12-4 and TRBJ1-3, with D perhaps TRBD1 (5 bases). The V end was cut by 5 bases, the J end by 0 bases, with 8 bases between. The CDR3 loop spans 14 amino acids. The CDR3 spells CASSTGGSGNTIYF. CDR3 coding DNA: TGTGCCAGCAGTACGGGGGGCTCTGGAAACACCATATATTTT.